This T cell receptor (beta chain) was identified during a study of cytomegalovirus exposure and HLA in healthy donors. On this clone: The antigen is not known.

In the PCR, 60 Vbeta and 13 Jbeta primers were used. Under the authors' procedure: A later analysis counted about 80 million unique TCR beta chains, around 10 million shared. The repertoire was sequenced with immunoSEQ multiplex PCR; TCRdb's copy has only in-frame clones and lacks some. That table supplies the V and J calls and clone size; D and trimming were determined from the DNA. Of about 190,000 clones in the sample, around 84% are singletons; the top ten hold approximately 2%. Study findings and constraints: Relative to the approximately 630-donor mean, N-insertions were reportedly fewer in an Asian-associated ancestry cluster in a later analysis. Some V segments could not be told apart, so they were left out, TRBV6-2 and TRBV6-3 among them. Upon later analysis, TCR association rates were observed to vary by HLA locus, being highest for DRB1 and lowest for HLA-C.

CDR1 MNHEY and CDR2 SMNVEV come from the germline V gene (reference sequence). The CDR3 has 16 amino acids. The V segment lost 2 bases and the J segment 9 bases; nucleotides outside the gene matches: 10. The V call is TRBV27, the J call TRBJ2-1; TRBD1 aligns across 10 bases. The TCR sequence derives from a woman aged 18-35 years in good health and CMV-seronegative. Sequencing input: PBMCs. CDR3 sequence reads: CASSLPLRQGAVEQFF. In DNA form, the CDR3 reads TGTGCCAGCAGTTTACCCCTGAGACAGGGGGCGGTTGAGCAGTTCTTC.